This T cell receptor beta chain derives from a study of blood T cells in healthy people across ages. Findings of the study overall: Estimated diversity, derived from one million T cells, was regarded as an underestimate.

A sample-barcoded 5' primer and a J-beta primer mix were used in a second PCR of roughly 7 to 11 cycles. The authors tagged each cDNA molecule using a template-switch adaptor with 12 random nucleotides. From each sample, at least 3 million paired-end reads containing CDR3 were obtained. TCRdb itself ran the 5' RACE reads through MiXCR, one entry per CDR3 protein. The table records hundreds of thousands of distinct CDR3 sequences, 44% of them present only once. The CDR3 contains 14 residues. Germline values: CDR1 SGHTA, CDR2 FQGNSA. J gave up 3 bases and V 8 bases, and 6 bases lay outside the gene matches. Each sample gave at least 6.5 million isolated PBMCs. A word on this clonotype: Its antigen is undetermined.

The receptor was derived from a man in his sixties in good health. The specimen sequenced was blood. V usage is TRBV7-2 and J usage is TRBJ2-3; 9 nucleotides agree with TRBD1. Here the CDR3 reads CASRKQGATDTQYF. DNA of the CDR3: TGTGCCAGCCGCAAACAGGGGGCAACAGATACGCAGTATTTT.